The 12 T cell receptor beta chains below come from one sample, sequenced in a study of cytomegalovirus exposure and HLA in healthy donors. Produced via immunoSEQ multiplex PCR; TCRdb's table is partial and in-frame only. The table lists 43,000 or so clones, about 94% of them singletons. Sequenced material: PBMCs. All receptors come from a man between 18 and 35 years old in good health and CMV-seronegative.

The V gene is TRBV6-5, the J gene TRBJ1-1, with 8 positions matching TRBD1. The CDR3 has 15 amino acids. Germline values: CDR1 MNHEY, CDR2 SVGAGI. V lost 4 bases and J lost 10; bases outside the gene matches: 14. This CDR3 is CASSSPGQALQGAFF. The DNA for the CDR3 is TGTGCCAGCAGTTCCCCGGGACAGGCTCTCCAAGGAGCTTTCTTT.

This chain uses TRBV7-9 with TRBJ1-1, with 7 bases aligning to TRBD1. The CDR3 spans 16 residues. J lost 7 bases, V lost 4 bases, and 15 bases had no gene match. Germline CDR1 is SEHNR and CDR2 is FQNEAQ (reference sequence). The CDR3 loop reads CASSSNLDRWDLEAFF. In DNA form, the CDR3 reads TGTGCCAGCAGCTCAAATCTGGACAGGTGGGATCTTGAAGCTTTCTTT.

The chain carries TRBV28 and TRBJ1-4; TRBD1 agrees at 8 bases. The CDR3 runs 16 residues. V lost 8 bases, J lost 0 bases, and 8 bases stayed unmatched. CDR1 and CDR2 from the germline V gene are MDHEN and SYDVKM. CDR3 nucleotide sequence: TGTGCCAGCGGCCGGACAGGGCTTGCAACTAATGAAAAACTGTTTTTT. It specifies CASGRTGLATNEKLFF.

The gene calls are TRBV6-5 and TRBJ1-6; 8 bases are shared with TRBD1. The CDR3 totals 13 residues. With V trimmed by 7 bases and J by 10 bases, 6 bases remained unmatched. Germline V gives CDR1 MNHEY, CDR2 SVGAGI. CDR3 nucleotides: TGTGCCAGCAATCAGGGGGCGCGGTCACCCCTCCACTTT. Protein sequence: CASNQGARSPLHF.

J is TRBJ2-2 and V is TRBV7-9; 8 bases agree with TRBD1. Germline CDR1 and CDR2: SEHNR and FQNEAQ (reference sequence). J lost 3 bases, V lost 4 bases, and 7 bases had no gene match. This CDR3 has 16 amino acids. The CDR3 is CASSYQGAGHTGELFF. CDR3 bases: TGTGCCAGCAGCTACCAGGGGGCTGGTCACACCGGGGAGCTGTTTTTT.

The V call is TRBV5-6, the J call TRBJ2-7; 12 nucleotides match TRBD1. Germline loops: CDR1 SGHDT, CDR2 YYEEEE. There are 14 residues in the CDR3. J gave up 7 bases and V 4 bases, and 6 bases lay outside the gene matches. CDR3 sequence (DNA): TGTGCCAGCAGCGGGGACAGGGGGCTAGGGGAGCAGTACTTC. Translating gives CASSGDRGLGEQYF. Together with reference TRBV5-6 and TRBJ2-7, the CDR3 gives the full variable domain: DAGVTQSPTHLIKTRGQQVTLRCSPKSGHDTVSWYQQALGQGPQFIFQYYEEEERQRGNFPDRFSGHQFPNYSSELNVNALLLGDSALYLCASSGDRGLGEQYFGPGTRLTVT.

This clone was observed a handful of times. CDR3 sequence reads: CASSRLSGTGNGGELFF. The CDR3 DNA reads as TGTGCCAGCAGCCGCTTGTCGGGGACAGGGAATGGCGGGGAGCTGTTTTTT. The genes are TRBV11-1 and TRBJ2-2, with 9 bases aligning to TRBD1. The CDR3 is 17 residues long. V lost 5 bases and J lost 7; bases outside the gene matches: 14. Germline V gives CDR1 SGHAT, CDR2 FQDESV (reference sequence).

The CDR3 DNA reads TGTGCCAGCAGTCAACGGGGGGGATCCTACAATGAGCAGTTCTTC. This encodes CASSQRGGSYNEQFF. The V and J genes are TRBV6-4 and TRBJ2-1, with 8 bases matching TRBD2. Losses at the gene ends were 5 bases for V and 1 base for J; bases not matched to a gene: 4. This CDR3 comprises 15 residues. Looked up from germline, CDR1 is MRHNA and CDR2 is SNTAGT.

The chain has TRBV4-1 and TRBJ1-4; possibly TRBD1 for D (6 bases). The V and J ends lost 1 base and 0 bases respectively, with 15 bases between them. The germline V gene has CDR1 MGHRA and CDR2 YSYEKL. The CDR3 totals 18 residues. The CDR3 sequence is CASSQGEGGFATNEKLFF. The CDR3 DNA reads TGCGCCAGCAGCCAAGGGGAGGGGGGTTTCGCAACTAATGAAAAACTGTTTTTT.

This chain links TRBV6-1 with TRBJ2-7; 9 bases align to TRBD2. Trimming at V came to 2 bases and at J to 3 bases, leaving 11 bases not matched to a gene. There are 17 residues in the CDR3. Germline V gene sequence: CDR1 MNHNS, CDR2 SASEGT. CDR3 in amino acids: CASSESHGASGVYEQYF. In nucleotides, the CDR3 is TGTGCCAGCAGTGAAAGTCACGGAGCTAGCGGGGTCTACGAGCAGTACTTC.

J is TRBJ2-1 and V is TRBV29-1, with D tentatively TRBD2 (7 bases). Germline-derived CDR1 and CDR2 are SQVTM and ANQGSEA. The CDR3 totals 14 residues. V was shortened by 3 bases and J by 5 bases, with 14 bases between the two germline ends. CDR3 region: CSVDGGGRHNEQFF. The CDR3, as DNA: TGCAGCGTTGATGGGGGGGGGCGTCACAATGAGCAGTTCTTC.

The CDR3 spells CASSLFTGEGSNEQFF. CDR3 nucleotide sequence: TGTGCCAGCAGCTTATTTACAGGGGAAGGGAGCAATGAGCAGTTCTTC. The genes are TRBV11-3 and TRBJ2-1; TRBD1 aligns across 7 bases. The CDR3 length is 16 residues. Trimming took 2 bases from V and 6 from J; bases not matched to a gene: 10. The germline gives CDR1 SGHNT, CDR2 YENEEA.